The clone carrying this T cell receptor (beta chain) was recorded at least ten times. Its target is unknown. Libraries for TCRalpha and TCRbeta carried sample barcodes and unique molecular identifiers via 5'RACE. A single record per CDR3 protein comes from TCRdb applying MiXCR to the 5' RACE reads. The sample lists approximately 580,000 distinct CDR3 sequences; around 20% were seen once. The record originates from a study of T-cell memory formation after mild COVID-19. Study-wide findings and caveats: Mainly in CM and EM were contracting CD4+ clones; CD8+ were in EMRA.

Sequencing input: PBMCs or a T cell subset sorted from them (not recorded which). The sequence was obtained from an adult woman who had mild COVID-19 (a few samples of this study predate the infection). Cell type and time point are not known.

This CDR3 reads CASSLRVGETQYF. The CDR3 coding sequence is TGCGCCAGCAGCCTGAGGGTAGGGGAGACCCAGTACTTC. The rearrangement links TRBV5-1 to TRBJ2-5; D is perhaps TRBD2 (5 bases). V was shortened by 4 bases and J by 5 bases, with 12 bases between the two germline ends. CDR1 and CDR2 from the germline V gene are SGHRS and YFSETQ. This CDR3 region has 13 residues.